Presented here are 13 T cell receptor beta chains from one specimen sequenced in a study of chemoradiotherapy in HPV16-positive cancers. The repertoire was sequenced with immunoSEQ multiplex PCR; TCRdb's copy has only in-frame clones and lacks some. Of about 34,000 clones detected, about 90% appear once; the ten largest clones hold more than 3%. The specimen comprised blood, sampled from a patient who underwent chemoradiotherapy. The receptors stem from a human donor with HPV-associated anogenital cancer.

This clone was observed once. This chain connects TRBV21-1 to TRBJ2-7; the D call TRBD2 from the table was never checked on the DNA. TRBV21-1 is listed as a pseudogene. CDR3 length equals 16 residues. Here the CDR3 reads CASSKATSGTSYEQYF. The CDR3 DNA sequence: TGTGCCAGCAGCAAAGCGACTAGCGGGACCTCCTACGAGCAGTACTTC.

This rearrangement joins TRBV27 to TRBJ2-7; no clear D. The CDR3 length is 14 residues. Trimming pared 2 bases from V and 3 bases from J, leaving 11 bases between. Germline V gene sequence: CDR1 MNHEY, CDR2 SMNVEV (reference sequence). The CDR3 sequence: CASSLKGSIYEQYF. For the CDR3, the DNA is TGTGCCAGCAGTTTAAAAGGGTCGATCTACGAGCAGTACTTC.

The chain couples TRBV7-2 to TRBJ1-2; no definite D call. Germline V CDR1 and CDR2: SGHTA, FQGNSA. Trimming took off 3 bases at V and 8 bases at J, with 10 bases between the two ends. The CDR3 length is 12 residues. CDR3 bases: TGTGCCAGCAGCTTGCAAGGATACGGCTACACCTTC. As protein: CASSLQGYGYTF. The whole variable domain, filled in from reference TRBV7-2 and TRBJ1-2, reads GAGVSQSPSNKVTEKGKDVELRCDPISGHTALYWYRQSLGQGLEFLIYFQGNSAPDKSGLPSDRFSAERTGGSVSTLTIQRTQQEDSAVYLCASSLQGYGYTFGSGTRLTVV.

The chain employs TRBV30 and TRBJ2-7, with D possibly being TRBD1 (6 bases). The CDR3 covers 14 residues. Trimming took off 2 bases at V and 5 bases at J, with 16 bases between the two ends. CDR1 and CDR2 (germline): GTSNPN, SVGIG (reference sequence). CDR3 sequence (DNA): TGTGCCTGGAGTTCGTACGTCAGGGGAAACGAGCAGTACTTC. This encodes CAWSSYVRGNEQYF.

The rearrangement links TRBV19 to TRBJ2-3, with TRBD1 identical over 7 bases. This CDR3 spans 13 amino acids. Unmatched junction bases numbered 1, after V lost 3 bases and J lost 4 bases. Germline-derived CDR1 and CDR2 are LNHDA and SQIVND (reference sequence). Here the CDR3 reads CASSIQGADTQYF. CDR3 in DNA: TGTGCCAGTAGTATTCAGGGGGCAGATACGCAGTATTTT.

The V gene is TRBV9, the J gene TRBJ2-1, with unresolved D. This CDR3 region has 16 residues. Germline CDR1 is SGDLS and CDR2 is YYNGEE. V was clipped by 0 bases and J by 0 bases, with 10 bases between them. The CDR3 here is CASSVESRLSYNEQFF. CDR3 in DNA: TGTGCCAGCAGCGTAGAATCCCGGCTCTCCTACAATGAGCAGTTCTTC.

CDR3 coding DNA: TGTGCCAGCAGCCCCCGACAGGGAACACAGAACACTGAAGCTTTCTTT. Translated, it gives CASSPRQGTQNTEAFF. This chain links TRBV9 with TRBJ1-1; TRBD1 matches 7 bases. V lost 4 bases, J lost 1 base, and 10 bases stayed unmatched. The CDR3 is 16 residues long. The germline gives CDR1 SGDLS, CDR2 YYNGEE.

V usage is TRBV7-9 and J usage is TRBJ1-1; no firm D call. This CDR3 has 14 amino acids. Germline V gene lookup returns CDR1 SEHNR and CDR2 FQNEAQ (reference sequence). The V end lost 11 bases, the J end lost 4 bases, and 20 bases lay between the germline ends. The CDR3 nucleotides read TGTGCCCACAGCCCTCCCAGAGAGAGCACTGAAGCTTTCTTT. Amino acid sequence: CAHSPPRESTEAFF.

The chain is built from TRBV11-2 and TRBJ2-7; D uncertain. V was pared by 4 bases and J by 7 bases, with 11 bases between. Germline V gene lookup returns CDR1 SGHAT and CDR2 FQNNGV. The CDR3 sequence is 12 residues long. CDR3 coding DNA: TGTGCCAGCAGCTCCTACATTCGAGAGCAGTACTTC. This sequence encodes CASSSYIREQYF.

The V and J genes are TRBV19 and TRBJ1-5; no reliable D call. The CDR3 has 13 residues. V gave up 3 bases and J gave up 5 bases, with 8 bases separating them. In germline, CDR1 is LNHDA, CDR2 SQIVND (reference sequence). The DNA of the CDR3 is TGTGCCAGTAGTATTGACCGAGATCAGCCCCAGCATTTT. This gives the protein CASSIDRDQPQHF.

This chain connects TRBV5-6 to TRBJ1-2; D possibly corresponds to TRBD1 (5 bases). Trimming stripped 0 bases from V and 7 bases from J, with 22 bases between. Germline V gene sequence: CDR1 SGHDT, CDR2 YYEEEE. The CDR3 contains 17 residues. As DNA, the CDR3 is TGTGCCAGCAGCTTGGTTGGCCCGGCGGGCAGCGGGGGTGGCTACACCTTC. It encodes CASSLVGPAGSGGGYTF. The variable domain in full, with the rest retrieved from reference TRBV5-6 and TRBJ1-2, is DAGVTQSPTHLIKTRGQQVTLRCSPKSGHDTVSWYQQALGQGPQFIFQYYEEEERQRGNFPDRFSGHQFPNYSSELNVNALLLGDSALYLCASSLVGPAGSGGGYTFGSGTRLTVV.

This clone was observed a few times. The chain couples TRBV2 to TRBJ1-6; D remains ambiguous. The CDR3 loop spans 12 amino acids. V lost 3 bases and J 10 bases, leaving 7 bases between the germline ends. CDR1 and CDR2 from the germline V gene are SNHLY and FYNNEI. This CDR3 reads CASSDRMSPLHF. The CDR3 coding sequence is TGTGCCAGCAGTGATAGGATGTCACCCCTCCACTTT. The full variable domain, with the rest looked up from reference TRBV2 and TRBJ1-6, is EPEVTQTPSHQVTQMGQEVILRCVPISNHLYFYWYRQILGQKVEFLVSFYNNEISEKSEIFDDQFSVERPDGSNFTLKIRSTKLEDSAMYFCASSDRMSPLHFGNGTRLTVT.

The rearrangement joins TRBV6-1 to TRBJ2-7, with 7 nucleotides matching TRBD2. Germline V gene data show CDR1 as MNHNS and CDR2 as SASEGT. Unmatched junction bases numbered 7, after V lost 1 base and J lost 4 bases. The CDR3 consists of 15 residues. CDR3 amino acids: CASSEVWGGAYEQYF. CDR3 DNA sequence: TGTGCCAGCAGTGAAGTGTGGGGGGGAGCTTACGAGCAGTACTTC.